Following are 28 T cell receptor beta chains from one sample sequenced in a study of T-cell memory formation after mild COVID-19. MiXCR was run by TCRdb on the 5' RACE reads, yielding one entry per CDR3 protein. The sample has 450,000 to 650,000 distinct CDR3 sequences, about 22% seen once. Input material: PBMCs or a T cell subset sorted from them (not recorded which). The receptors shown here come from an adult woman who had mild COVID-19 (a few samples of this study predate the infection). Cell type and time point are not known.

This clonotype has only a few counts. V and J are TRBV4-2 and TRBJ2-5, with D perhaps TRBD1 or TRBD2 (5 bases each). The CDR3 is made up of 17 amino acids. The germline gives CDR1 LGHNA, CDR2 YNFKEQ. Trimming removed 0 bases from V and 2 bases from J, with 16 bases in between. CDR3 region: CASSQDGTGNSQETQYF. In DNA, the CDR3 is TGTGCCAGCAGCCAAGACGGGACGGGAAACTCTCAAGAGACCCAGTACTTC.

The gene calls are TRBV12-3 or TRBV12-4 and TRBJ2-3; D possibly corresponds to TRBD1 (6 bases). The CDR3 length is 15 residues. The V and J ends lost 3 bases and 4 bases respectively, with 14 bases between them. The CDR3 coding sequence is TGTGCCAGCAGTTTGCAGGGGATCTCGGCAGATACGCAGTATTTT. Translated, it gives CASSLQGISADTQYF.

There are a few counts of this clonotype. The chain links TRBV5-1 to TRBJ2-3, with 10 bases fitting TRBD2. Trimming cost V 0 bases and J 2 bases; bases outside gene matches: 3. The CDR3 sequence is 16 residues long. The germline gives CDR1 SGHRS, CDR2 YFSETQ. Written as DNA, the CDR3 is TGCGCCAGCAGCTTGGAACTAGCGGGACCCACAGATACGCAGTATTTT. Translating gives CASSLELAGPTDTQYF. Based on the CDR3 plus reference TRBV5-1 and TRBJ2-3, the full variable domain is KAGVTQTPRYLIKTRGQQVTLSCSPISGHRSVSWYQQTPGQGLQFLFEYFSETQRNKGNFPGRFSGRQFSNSRSEMNVSTLELGDSALYLCASSLELAGPTDTQYFGPGTRLTVL.

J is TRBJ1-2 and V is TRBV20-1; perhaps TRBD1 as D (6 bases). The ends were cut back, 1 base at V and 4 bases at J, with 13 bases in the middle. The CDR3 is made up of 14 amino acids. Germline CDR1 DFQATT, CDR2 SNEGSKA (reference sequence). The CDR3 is CSARVYDRLYGYTF. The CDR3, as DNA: TGCAGTGCTAGAGTTTACGACAGGCTCTATGGCTACACCTTC.

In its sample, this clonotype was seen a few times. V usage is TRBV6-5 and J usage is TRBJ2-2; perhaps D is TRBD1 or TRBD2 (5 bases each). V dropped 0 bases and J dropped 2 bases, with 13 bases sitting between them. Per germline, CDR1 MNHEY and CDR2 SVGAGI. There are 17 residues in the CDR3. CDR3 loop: CASSYSRETANTGELFF. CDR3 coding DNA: TGTGCCAGCAGTTACTCGAGGGAGACAGCCAACACCGGGGAGCTGTTTTTT.

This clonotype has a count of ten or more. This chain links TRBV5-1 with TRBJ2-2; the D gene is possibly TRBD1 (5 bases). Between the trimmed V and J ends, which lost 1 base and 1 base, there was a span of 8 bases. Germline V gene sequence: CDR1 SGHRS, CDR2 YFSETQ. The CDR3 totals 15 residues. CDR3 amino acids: CASSLNTGNTGELFF. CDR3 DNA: TGCGCCAGCAGCTTGAACACAGGGAACACCGGGGAGCTGTTTTTT.

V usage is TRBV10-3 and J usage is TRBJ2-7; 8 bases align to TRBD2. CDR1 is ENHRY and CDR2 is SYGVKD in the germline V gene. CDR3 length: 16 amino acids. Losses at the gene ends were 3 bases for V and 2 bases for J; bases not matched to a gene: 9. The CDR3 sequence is CAISDPGLRGAYEQYF. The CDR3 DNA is TGTGCCATCAGTGATCCTGGTTTGCGGGGGGCCTACGAGCAGTACTTC.

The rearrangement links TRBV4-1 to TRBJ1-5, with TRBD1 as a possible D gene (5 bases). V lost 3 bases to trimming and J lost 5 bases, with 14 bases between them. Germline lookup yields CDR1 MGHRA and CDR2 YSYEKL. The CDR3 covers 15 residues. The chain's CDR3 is CASSQRQSRDQPQHF. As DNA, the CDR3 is TGCGCCAGCAGCCAGCGACAGTCAAGAGATCAGCCCCAGCATTTT.

The CDR3 nucleotides are TGTGCCAGCAGCTTAGCGCCGACAGGGTGGGACTATGGCTACACCTTC. Amino acids: CASSLAPTGWDYGYTF. V gene TRBV7-9 combines with J gene TRBJ1-2; TRBD1 aligns across 7 bases. The CDR3 length is 16 residues. CDR1 and CDR2 from the germline V gene are SEHNR and FQNEAQ (reference sequence). V was clipped by 0 bases and J by 3 bases; unmatched bases: 7.

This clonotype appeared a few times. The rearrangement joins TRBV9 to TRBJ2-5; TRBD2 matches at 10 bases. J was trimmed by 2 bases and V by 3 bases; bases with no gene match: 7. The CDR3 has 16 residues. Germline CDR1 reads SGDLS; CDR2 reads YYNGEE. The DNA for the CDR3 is TGTGCCAGCAGCGCAGCGGGAGGGCCGGGACAAGAGACCCAGTACTTC. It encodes CASSAAGGPGQETQYF.

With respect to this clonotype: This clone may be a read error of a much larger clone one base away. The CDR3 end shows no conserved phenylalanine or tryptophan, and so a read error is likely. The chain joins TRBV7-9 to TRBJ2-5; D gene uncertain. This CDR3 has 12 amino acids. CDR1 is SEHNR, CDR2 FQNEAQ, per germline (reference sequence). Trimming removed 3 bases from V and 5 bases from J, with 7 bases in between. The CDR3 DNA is TGTGCCAGCAGCTTGGGGTTTGAGACCCAGTACTAC. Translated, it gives CASSLGFETQYY.

This CDR3 is CASTHRPGTPPYEQYF. The CDR3 DNA reads TGTGCCAGCACCCACCGGCCCGGGACGCCTCCCTACGAGCAGTACTTC. This chain uses TRBV7-8 with TRBJ2-7; D may be TRBD1 or TRBD2 (5 bases each). This CDR3 is 16 amino acids long. V was shortened by 7 bases and J by 2 bases, with 21 bases between the two germline ends. Germline V gene lookup returns CDR1 SGHVS and CDR2 FQNEAQ. Using reference TRBV7-8 and TRBJ2-7 for the parts outside the CDR3, the full variable domain is GAGVSQSPRYKVAKRGQDVALRCDPISGHVSLFWYQQALGQGPEFLTYFQNEAQLDKSGLPSDRFFAERPEGSVSTLKIQRTQQEDSAVYLCASTHRPGTPPYEQYFGPGTRLTVT.

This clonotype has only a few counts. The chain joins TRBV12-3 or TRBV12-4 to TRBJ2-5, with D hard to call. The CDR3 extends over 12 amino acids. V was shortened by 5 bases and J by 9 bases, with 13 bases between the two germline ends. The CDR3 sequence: CASSPGLRPQYF. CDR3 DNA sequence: TGTGCCAGCAGTCCCGGTTTACGTCCCCAGTACTTC.

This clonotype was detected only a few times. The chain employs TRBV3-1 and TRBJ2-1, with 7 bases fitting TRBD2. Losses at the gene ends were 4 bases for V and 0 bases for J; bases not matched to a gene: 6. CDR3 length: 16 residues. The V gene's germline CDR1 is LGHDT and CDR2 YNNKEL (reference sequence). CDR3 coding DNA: TGTGCCAGCAGCCGGGGGAGGGTTAGCTCCTACAATGAGCAGTTCTTC. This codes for CASSRGRVSSYNEQFF.

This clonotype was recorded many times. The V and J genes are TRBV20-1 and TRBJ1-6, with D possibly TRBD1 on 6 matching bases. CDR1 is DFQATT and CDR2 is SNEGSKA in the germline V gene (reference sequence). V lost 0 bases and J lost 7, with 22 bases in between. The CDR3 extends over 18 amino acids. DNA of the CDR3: TGCAGTGCTAGAGATATCAGGGTAGGGGGGATACCCAATTCACCCCTCCACTTT. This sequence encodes CSARDIRVGGIPNSPLHF.

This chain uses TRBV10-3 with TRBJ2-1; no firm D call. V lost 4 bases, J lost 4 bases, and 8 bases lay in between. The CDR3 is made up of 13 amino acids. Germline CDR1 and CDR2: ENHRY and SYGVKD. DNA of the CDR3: TGTGCCATCAGTGCGCCGAGTTACAATGAGCAGTTCTTC. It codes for CAISAPSYNEQFF.

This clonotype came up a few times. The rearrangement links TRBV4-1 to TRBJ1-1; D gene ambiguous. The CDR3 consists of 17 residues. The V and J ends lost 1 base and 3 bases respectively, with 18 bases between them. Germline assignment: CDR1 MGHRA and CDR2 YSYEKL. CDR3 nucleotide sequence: TGCGCCAGCAGCCAAGGCGGGCAGGCGAATATGTACACTGAAGCTTTCTTT. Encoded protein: CASSQGGQANMYTEAFF.

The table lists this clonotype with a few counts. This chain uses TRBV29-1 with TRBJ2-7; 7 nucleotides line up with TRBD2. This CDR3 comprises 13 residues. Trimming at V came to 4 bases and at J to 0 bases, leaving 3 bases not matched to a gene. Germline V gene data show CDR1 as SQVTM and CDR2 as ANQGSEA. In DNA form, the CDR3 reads TGCAGCGTTGGTGCTAGCGGCTCCTACGAGCAGTACTTC. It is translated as CSVGASGSYEQYF.

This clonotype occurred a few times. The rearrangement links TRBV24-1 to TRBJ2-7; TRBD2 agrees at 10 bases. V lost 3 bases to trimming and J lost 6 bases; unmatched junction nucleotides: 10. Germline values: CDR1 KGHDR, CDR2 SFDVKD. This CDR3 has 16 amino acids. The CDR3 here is CATSDAAGTSDSEQYF. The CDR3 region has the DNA TGTGCCACCAGTGATGCGGCCGGGACTAGCGATTCCGAGCAGTACTTC.

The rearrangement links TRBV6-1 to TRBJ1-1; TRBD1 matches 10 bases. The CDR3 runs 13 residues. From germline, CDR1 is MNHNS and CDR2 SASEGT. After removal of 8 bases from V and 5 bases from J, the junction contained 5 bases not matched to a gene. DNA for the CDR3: TGTGCCAGCGGGACAGGGGTAGGGACTGAAGCTTTCTTT. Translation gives CASGTGVGTEAFF.

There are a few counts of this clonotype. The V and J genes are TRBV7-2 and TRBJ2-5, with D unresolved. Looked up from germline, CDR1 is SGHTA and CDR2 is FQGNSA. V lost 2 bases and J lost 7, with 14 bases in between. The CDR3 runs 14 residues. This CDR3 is CASSLLLRKRTQYF. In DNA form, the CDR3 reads TGTGCCAGCAGCTTACTCCTGAGAAAGAGGACCCAGTACTTC.

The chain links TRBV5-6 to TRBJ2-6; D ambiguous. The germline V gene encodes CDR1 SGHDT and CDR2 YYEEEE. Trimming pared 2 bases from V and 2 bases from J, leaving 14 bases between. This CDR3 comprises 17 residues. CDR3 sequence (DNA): TGTGCCAGCAGCTTCGACATCGTCCCCACTGGGGCCAACGTCCTGACTTTC. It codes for CASSFDIVPTGANVLTF. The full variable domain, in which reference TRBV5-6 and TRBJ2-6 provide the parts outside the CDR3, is DAGVTQSPTHLIKTRGQQVTLRCSPKSGHDTVSWYQQALGQGPQFIFQYYEEEERQRGNFPDRFSGHQFPNYSSELNVNALLLGDSALYLCASSFDIVPTGANVLTFGAGSRLTVL.

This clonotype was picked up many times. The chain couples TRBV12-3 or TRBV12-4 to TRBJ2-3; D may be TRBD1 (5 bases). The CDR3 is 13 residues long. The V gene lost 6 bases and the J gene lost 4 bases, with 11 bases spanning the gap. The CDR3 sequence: CASSLRGADTQYF. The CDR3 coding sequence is TGTGCCAGCAGCTTAAGGGGCGCAGATACGCAGTATTTT.

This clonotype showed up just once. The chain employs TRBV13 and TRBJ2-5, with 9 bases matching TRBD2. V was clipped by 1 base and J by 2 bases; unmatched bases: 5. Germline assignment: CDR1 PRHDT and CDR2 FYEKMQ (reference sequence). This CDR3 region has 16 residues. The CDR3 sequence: CASSLEASGNQETQYF. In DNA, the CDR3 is TGTGCCAGCAGCTTAGAGGCTAGCGGGAATCAAGAGACCCAGTACTTC.

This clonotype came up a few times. The CDR3 is CATSKPLGLTQYF. CDR3 coding DNA: TGTGCCACCAGCAAGCCCCTGGGCCTTACCCAGTACTTC. This sequence joins TRBV15 and TRBJ2-5; D gene ambiguous. The CDR3 is made up of 13 amino acids. With 4 bases removed from V and 8 bases from J, the gap between germline ends came to 14 bases. CDR1 is LNHNV and CDR2 is YYDKDF in the germline V gene (reference sequence).

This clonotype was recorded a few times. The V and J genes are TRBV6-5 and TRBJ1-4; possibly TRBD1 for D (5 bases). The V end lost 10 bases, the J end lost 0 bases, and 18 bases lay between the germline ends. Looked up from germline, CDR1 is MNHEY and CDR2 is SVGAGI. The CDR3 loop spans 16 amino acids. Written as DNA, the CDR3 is TGTGCCACTTCACTGGACCCAGGGTCAACTAATGAAAAACTGTTTTTT. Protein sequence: CATSLDPGSTNEKLFF.

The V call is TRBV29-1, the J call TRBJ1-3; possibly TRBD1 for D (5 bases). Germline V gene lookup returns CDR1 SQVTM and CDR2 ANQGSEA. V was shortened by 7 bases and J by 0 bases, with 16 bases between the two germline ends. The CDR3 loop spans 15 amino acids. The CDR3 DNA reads TGCAGCGCCGCAACCGGGGCCGACTCTGGAAACACCATATATTTT. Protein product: CSAATGADSGNTIYF.

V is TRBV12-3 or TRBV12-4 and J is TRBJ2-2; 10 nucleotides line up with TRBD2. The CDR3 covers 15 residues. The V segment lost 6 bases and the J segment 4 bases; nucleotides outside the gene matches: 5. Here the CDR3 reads CASSPGTSVTGELFF. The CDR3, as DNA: TGTGCCAGCAGCCCCGGGACTAGCGTCACCGGGGAGCTGTTTTTT.